Listed below are T cell receptor beta chains from one sample, sequenced in a study of graft-versus-host responses after intestinal transplantation. The assay was immunoSEQ multiplex PCR, and TCRdb's table has in-frame clones only and misses some. The sample holds some 70,000 clones, just under 95% seen once. This specimen was bone marrow, taken less than 750 days after intestinal transplantation. These receptors were taken from a human patient who received an intestinal transplant, so some T cells may come from the graft donor. Both conserved end residues are part of each CDR3. A D gene is named only where the DNA matches it firmly.

v_call	d_call	j_call	cdr3_aa	cdr3_nt
TRBV19	.	TRBJ1-1	CASNLSGGGNTEAFF	TGTGCCAGTAACCTCTCAGGAGGCGGGAACACTGAAGCTTTCTTT